The source of this TCR beta chain is a study of OX40 agonist ivuxolimab in advanced cancers. Deletions cut 1 base from V and 9 bases from J, with 19 bases between. Germline assignment: CDR1 SGHVS and CDR2 FQNEAQ. CDR3 length equals 16 residues. Assay used: immunoSEQ multiplex PCR; TCRdb lists only in-frame clones, some missing. The sample carries some 59,000 clones, 75% to 90% recorded once. This sequence originates from an adult with an advanced solid tumor such as melanoma, head and neck, liver or kidney cancer. The specimen comprised CD4+ or CD8+ T cells sorted from blood, sampled in a trial of the OX40 agonist ivuxolimab. The rearrangement joins TRBV7-8 to TRBJ1-3, with unresolved D. The CDR3, as DNA: TGTGCCAGCAGCTTAGAAGGAGATAGGGTATTCAGCACCATATATTTT. Translation: CASSLEGDRVFSTIYF.